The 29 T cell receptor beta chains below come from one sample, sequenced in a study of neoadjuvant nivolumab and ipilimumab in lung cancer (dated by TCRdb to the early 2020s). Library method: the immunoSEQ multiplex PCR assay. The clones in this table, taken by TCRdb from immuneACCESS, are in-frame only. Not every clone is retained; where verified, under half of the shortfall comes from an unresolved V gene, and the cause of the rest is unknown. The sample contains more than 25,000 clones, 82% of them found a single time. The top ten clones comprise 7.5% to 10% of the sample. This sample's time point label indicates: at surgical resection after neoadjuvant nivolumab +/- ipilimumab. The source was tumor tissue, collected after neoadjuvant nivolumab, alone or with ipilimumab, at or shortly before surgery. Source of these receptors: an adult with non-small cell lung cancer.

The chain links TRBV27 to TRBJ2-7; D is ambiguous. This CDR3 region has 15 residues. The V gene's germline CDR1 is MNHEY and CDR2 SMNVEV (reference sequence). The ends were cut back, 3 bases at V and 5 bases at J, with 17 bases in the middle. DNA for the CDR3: TGTGCCAGCAGTTTGGCACGGTCAGGTGTCGACGAGCAGTACTTC. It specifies CASSLARSGVDEQYF.

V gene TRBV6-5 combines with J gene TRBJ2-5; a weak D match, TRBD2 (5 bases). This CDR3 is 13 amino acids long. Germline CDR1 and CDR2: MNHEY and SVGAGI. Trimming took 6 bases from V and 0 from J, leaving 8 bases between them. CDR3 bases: TGTGCCAGCAGGCGGGCGCACCAAGAGACCCAGTACTTC. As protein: CASRRAHQETQYF.

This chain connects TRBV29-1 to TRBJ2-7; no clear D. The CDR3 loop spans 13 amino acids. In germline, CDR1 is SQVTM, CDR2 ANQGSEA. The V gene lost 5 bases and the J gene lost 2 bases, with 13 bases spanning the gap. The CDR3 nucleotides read TGCAGCGTTAGGGCAGCGCTCACCTACGAGCAGTACTTC. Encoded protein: CSVRAALTYEQYF.

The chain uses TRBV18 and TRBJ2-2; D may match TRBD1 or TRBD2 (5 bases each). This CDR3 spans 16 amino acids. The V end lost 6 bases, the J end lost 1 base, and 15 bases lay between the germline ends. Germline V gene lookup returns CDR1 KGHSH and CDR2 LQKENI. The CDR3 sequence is CASSGAWRMNTGELFF. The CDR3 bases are TGTGCCAGCTCCGGGGCCTGGCGGATGAACACCGGGGAGCTGTTTTTT.

The CDR3, as DNA: TGTGCCTGGAGTGTATTAGTGTTTAACACTGAAGCTTTCTTT. It encodes CAWSVLVFNTEAFF. This chain joins TRBV30 and TRBJ1-1, with D unclear. Germline V CDR1 and CDR2: GTSNPN, SVGIG (reference sequence). CDR3 length: 14 amino acids. V was trimmed by 0 bases and J by 2 bases, leaving 10 bases between them.

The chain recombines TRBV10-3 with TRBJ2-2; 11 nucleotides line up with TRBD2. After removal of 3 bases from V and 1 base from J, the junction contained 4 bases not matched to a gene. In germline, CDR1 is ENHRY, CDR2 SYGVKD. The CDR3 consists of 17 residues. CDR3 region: CAISEPTSGGNTGELFF. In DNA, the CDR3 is TGTGCCATCAGTGAACCTACTAGCGGGGGGAACACCGGGGAGCTGTTTTTT.

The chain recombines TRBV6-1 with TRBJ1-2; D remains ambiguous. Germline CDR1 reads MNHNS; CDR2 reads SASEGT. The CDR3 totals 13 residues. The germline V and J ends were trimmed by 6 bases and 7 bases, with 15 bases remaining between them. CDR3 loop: CASRKEGLGGYTF. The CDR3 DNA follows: TGTGCCAGCAGGAAGGAAGGGTTAGGTGGCTACACCTTC.

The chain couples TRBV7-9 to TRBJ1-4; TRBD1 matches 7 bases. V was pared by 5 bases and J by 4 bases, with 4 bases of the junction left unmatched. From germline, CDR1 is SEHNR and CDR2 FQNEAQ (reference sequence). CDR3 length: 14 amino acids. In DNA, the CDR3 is TGTGCCAGCAGCCCTCGACAGGGTAATGAAAAACTGTTTTTT. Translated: CASSPRQGNEKLFF.

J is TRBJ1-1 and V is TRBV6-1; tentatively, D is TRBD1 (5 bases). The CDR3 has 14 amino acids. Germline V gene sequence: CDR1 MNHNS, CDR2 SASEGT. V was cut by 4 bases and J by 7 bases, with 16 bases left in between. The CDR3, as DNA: TGTGCCAGCAGTGGTAGGGGTAGGTTCATTGAAGCTTTCTTT. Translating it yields CASSGRGRFIEAFF.

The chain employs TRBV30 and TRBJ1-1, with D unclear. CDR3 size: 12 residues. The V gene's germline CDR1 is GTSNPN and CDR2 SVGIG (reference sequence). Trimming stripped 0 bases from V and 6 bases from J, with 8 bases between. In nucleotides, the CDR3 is TGTGCCTGGAGTGTAGGGCTGGCTGAAGCTTTCTTT. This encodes CAWSVGLAEAFF.

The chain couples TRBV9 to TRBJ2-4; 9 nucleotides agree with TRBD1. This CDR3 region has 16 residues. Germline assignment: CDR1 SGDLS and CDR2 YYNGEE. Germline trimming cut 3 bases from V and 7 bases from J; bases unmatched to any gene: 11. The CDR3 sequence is CASSGRDRAGGNIQYF. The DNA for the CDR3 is TGTGCCAGCAGCGGCCGGGACAGGGCCGGGGGGAACATTCAGTACTTC.

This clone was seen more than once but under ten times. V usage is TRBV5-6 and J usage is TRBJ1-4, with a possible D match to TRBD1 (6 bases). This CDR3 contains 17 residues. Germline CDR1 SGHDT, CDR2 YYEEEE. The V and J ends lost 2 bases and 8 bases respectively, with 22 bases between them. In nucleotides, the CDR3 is TGTGCCAGCAGCTTCAAAGTCAGTCTGGGGGCAGGAGAAAAACTGTTTTTT. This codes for CASSFKVSLGAGEKLFF. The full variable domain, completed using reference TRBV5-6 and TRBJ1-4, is DAGVTQSPTHLIKTRGQQVTLRCSPKSGHDTVSWYQQALGQGPQFIFQYYEEEERQRGNFPDRFSGHQFPNYSSELNVNALLLGDSALYLCASSFKVSLGAGEKLFFGSGTQLSVL.

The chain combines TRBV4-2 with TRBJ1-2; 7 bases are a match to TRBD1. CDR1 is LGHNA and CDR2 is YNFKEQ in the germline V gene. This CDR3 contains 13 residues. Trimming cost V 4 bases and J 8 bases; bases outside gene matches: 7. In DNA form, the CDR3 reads TGTGCCAGCAGCCGGGACAGTGGCCGAGGCTACACCTTC. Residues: CASSRDSGRGYTF.

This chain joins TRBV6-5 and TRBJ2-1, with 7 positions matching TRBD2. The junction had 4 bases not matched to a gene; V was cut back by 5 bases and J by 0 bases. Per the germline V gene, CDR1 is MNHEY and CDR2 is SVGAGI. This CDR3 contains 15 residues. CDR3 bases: TGTGCCAGCAGTCCTGGGAGGGGCTCCTACAATGAGCAGTTCTTC. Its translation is CASSPGRGSYNEQFF.

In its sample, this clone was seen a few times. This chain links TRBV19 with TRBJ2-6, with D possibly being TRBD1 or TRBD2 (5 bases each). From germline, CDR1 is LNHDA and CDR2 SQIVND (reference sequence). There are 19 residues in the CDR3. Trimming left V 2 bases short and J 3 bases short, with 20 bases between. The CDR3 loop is CASSIIRDALFVGANVLTF. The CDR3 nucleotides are TGTGCCAGTAGTATAATCCGGGACGCCTTATTCGTTGGGGCCAACGTCCTGACTTTC.

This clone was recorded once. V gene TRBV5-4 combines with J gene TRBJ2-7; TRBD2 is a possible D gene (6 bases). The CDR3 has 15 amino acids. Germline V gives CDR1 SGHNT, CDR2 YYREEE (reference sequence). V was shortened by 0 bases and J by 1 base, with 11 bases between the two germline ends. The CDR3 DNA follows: TGTGCCAGCAGCTTGGAGCGGGCGGTGTCCTACGAGCAGTACTTC. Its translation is CASSLERAVSYEQYF.

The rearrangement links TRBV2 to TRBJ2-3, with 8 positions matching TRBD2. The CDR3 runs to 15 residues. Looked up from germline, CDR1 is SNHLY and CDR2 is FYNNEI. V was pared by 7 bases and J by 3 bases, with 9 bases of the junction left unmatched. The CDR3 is CASTGSGRQTDTQYF. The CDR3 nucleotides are TGTGCCAGCACAGGGAGCGGGAGACAGACAGATACGCAGTATTTT.

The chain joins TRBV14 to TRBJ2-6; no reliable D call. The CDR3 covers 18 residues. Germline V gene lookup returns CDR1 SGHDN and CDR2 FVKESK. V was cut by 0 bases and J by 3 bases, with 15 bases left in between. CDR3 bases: TGTGCCAGCAGCCAAGATGAGAAGTTCGTAGGTGGGGCCAACGTCCTGACTTTC. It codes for CASSQDEKFVGGANVLTF.

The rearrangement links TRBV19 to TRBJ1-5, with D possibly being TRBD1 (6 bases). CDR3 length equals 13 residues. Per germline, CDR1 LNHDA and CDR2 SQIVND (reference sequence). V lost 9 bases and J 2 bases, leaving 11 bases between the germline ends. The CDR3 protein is CASEDRRNQPQHF. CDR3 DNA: TGTGCCAGCGAGGACAGACGCAATCAGCCCCAGCATTTT.

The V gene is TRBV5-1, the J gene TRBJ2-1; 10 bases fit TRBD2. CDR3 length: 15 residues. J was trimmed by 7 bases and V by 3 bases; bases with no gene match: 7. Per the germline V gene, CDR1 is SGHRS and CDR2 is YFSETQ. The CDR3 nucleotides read TGCGCCAGCAGCTGGGCCGGGACTAGCGCTAATGAGCAGTTCTTC. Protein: CASSWAGTSANEQFF.

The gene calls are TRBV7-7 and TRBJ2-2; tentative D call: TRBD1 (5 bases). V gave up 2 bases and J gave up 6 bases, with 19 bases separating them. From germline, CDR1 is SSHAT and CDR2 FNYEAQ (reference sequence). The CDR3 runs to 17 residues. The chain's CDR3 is CASSLSLGAHRAGELFF. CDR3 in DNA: TGTGCCAGCAGCTTAAGCCTTGGGGCCCACCGTGCCGGGGAGCTGTTTTTT.

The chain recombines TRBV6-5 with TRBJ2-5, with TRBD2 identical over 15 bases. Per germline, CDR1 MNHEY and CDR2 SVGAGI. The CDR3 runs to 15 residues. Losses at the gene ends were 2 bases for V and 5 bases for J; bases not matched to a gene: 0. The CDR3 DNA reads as TGTGCCAGCAGTTACGGACTAGCGGGAGGGGAGACCCAGTACTTC. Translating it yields CASSYGLAGGETQYF.

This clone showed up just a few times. Here the CDR3 reads CASSLAGLTDTQYF. The CDR3 DNA follows: TGTGCCAGCAGCTTAGCCGGGTTGACAGATACGCAGTATTTT. The J gene is TRBJ2-3, the V gene TRBV7-9; D call uncertain. Germline CDR1 SEHNR, CDR2 FQNEAQ (reference sequence). CDR3 size: 14 residues. V was shortened by 0 bases and J by 3 bases, with 7 bases between the two germline ends.

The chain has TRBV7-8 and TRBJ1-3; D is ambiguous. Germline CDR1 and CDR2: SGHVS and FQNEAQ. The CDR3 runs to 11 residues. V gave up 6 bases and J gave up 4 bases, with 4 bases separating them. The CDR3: CASSLGNTIYF. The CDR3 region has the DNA TGTGCCAGCAGTCTCGGAAACACCATATATTTT.

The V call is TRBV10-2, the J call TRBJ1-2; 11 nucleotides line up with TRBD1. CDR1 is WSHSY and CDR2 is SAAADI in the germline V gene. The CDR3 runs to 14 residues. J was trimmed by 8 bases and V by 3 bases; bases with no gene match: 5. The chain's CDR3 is CASSDGQGARGYTF. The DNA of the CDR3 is TGCGCCAGCAGTGATGGACAGGGGGCGAGGGGCTACACCTTC.

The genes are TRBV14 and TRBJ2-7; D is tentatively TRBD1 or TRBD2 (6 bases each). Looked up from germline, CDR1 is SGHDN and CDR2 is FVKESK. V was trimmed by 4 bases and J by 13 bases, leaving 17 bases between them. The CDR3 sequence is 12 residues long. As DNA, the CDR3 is TGTGCCAGCAGCCCCTACGGGGGCAGGAATTACTTC. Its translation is CASSPYGGRNYF.

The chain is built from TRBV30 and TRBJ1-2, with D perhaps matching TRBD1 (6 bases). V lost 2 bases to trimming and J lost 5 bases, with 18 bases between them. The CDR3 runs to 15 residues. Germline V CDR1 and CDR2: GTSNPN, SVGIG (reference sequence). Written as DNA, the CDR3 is TGTGCCTGGAGTATCAGGGGACCAGGGAATTATGGCTACACCTTC. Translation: CAWSIRGPGNYGYTF.

This CDR3 reads CASSQEAVSNTGELFF. For the CDR3, the DNA is TGTGCCAGCAGCCAAGAAGCGGTTTCGAACACCGGGGAGCTGTTTTTT. This chain uses TRBV14 with TRBJ2-2; weak D call: TRBD2 (5 bases). V shed 0 bases and J shed 0 bases, with 8 bases lying between them. CDR1 and CDR2 (germline): SGHDN, FVKESK. The length of the CDR3 is 16 residues.

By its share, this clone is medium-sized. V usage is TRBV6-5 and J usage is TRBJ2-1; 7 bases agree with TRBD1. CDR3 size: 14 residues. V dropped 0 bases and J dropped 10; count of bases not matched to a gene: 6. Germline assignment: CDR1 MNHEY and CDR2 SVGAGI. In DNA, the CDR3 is TGTGCCAGCAGTTACTCAGGGGGCACGCGGGAGCAGTTCTTC. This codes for CASSYSGGTREQFF.